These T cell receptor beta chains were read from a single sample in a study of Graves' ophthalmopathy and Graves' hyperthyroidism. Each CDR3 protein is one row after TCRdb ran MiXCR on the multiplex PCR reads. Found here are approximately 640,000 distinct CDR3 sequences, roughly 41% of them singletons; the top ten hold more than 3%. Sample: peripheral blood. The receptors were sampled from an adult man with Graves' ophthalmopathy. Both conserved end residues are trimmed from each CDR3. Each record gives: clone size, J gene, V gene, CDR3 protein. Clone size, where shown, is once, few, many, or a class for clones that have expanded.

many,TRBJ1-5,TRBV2,ASSGQGEDQPQH
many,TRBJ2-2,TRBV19,ASLGSLLTGELF
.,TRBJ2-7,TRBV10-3,ATIRGRREHEQY
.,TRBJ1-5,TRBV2,ASNLSSQPQH
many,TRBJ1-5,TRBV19,ASSIFRDSFHQPQH
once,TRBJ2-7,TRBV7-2,ASGASGGVTEQY
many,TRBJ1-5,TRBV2,ASSESDQLNQPQH
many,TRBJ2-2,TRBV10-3,AISEWSSGLKGNTGELF
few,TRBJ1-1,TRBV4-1,ASSQVTGTSWSDTEAF
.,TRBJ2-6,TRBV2,ASRGGYLAGANVLT
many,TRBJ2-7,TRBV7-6,ASSLDQGRGEQY
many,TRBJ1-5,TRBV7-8,ASSSQGHSNQPQH
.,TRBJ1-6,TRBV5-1,VSSLVGQLNSPLH
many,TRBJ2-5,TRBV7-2,ASSFFGAQETQY
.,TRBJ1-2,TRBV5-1,ASSLGTGNTNYGYT
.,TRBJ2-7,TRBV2,ASSPRMRRAYEQY
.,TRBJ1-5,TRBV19,AGSMWGNSNQPQH
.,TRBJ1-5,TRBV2,AWSVQAGNQPQH
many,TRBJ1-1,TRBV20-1,SAPGGDTEAF
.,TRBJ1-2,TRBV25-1,ASNDGDGYT
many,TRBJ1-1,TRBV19,ASSIEVPPGAAF
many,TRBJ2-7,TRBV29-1,SVGQGATEQY
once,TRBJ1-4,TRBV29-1,SARDRGLF
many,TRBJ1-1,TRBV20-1,SARDPAANTEAF
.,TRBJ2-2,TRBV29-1,SVGAGRELF
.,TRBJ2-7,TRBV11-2,ASMTGTGGSEQY
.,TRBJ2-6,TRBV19,AWSVGGGPARGANVLT